This TCR beta chain comes out of a study of blood T cell repertoires in COVID-19. With 3 bases clipped from V and 10 bases from J, the junction kept 9 bases outside the gene matches. The CDR3 has 15 amino acids. In germline, CDR1 is KGHSH, CDR2 LQKENI. The assay was immunoSEQ multiplex PCR, and TCRdb's table has in-frame clones only and misses some. The table shows tens of thousands of clones, with approximately 86% occurring only once. What was sequenced was peripheral blood. V is TRBV18 and J is TRBJ1-6; 7 bases agree with TRBD1. This TCR derives from a human donor in a cohort sampled during active COVID-19. In nucleotides, the CDR3 is TGTGCCAGCTCACCGGGGGACAGTTCAATCTCACCCCTCCACTTT. This translates into CASSPGDSSISPLHF.